The 32 T cell receptor beta chains listed next were all sequenced from one sample in a study of CD8 T cells in ankylosing spondylitis. In TCRdb, the 5' RACE reads were re-called with MiXCR into one record per CDR3 protein. Found here are 300,000 to 350,000 distinct CDR3 sequences, roughly 14% of them singletons; the top ten hold about 1%. The sequencing sample was made of blood, either unsorted or a sorted T cell fraction (not recorded which). These receptor sequences come from a male donor with ankylosing spondylitis or in good health (not recorded which).

In the case of this clonotype: The junction departs from the called germline gene at one end, perhaps through a read error. The chain joins TRBV20-1 to TRBJ2-7; 8 bases fit TRBD1. CDR1 is DFQATT, CDR2 SNEGSKA, per germline (reference sequence). The CDR3 is made up of 12 amino acids. CDR3 DNA: TGCAGTGCTAGAGCGCCTGGGACAGGACTCCCTTTC. Protein: CSARAPGTGLPF.

The chain is built from TRBV20-1 and TRBJ1-3; D unresolved. CDR1 is DFQATT, CDR2 SNEGSKA, per germline (reference sequence). CDR3 length equals 12 residues. Trimming took 3 bases from V and 9 from J, leaving 12 bases between them. CDR3 DNA: TGCAGTGCTAGTCGGGGAGTCAGCACCATATATTTT. It encodes CSASRGVSTIYF.

J is TRBJ1-2 and V is TRBV2; 7 nucleotides match TRBD1. V lost 0 bases, J lost 8 bases, and 12 bases stayed unmatched. The CDR3 extends over 16 amino acids. Germline values: CDR1 SNHLY, CDR2 FYNNEI. The CDR3 protein is CASSEAIYTGADGYTF. CDR3 coding DNA: TGTGCCAGCAGTGAAGCCATATACACAGGGGCAGACGGCTACACCTTC. Full variable domain (rest looked up from reference TRBV2 and TRBJ1-2): EPEVTQTPSHQVTQMGQEVILRCVPISNHLYFYWYRQILGQKVEFLVSFYNNEISEKSEIFDDQFSVERPDGSNFTLKIRSTKLEDSAMYFCASSEAIYTGADGYTFGSGTRLTVV.

The sample holds a few counts of this clonotype. The CDR3 is CASSLGEERTEAFF. The CDR3, as DNA: TGCGCCAGCAGCTTAGGGGAGGAGAGAACTGAAGCTTTCTTT. The J gene is TRBJ1-1, the V gene TRBV5-1, with a possible D match to TRBD1 (5 bases). This CDR3 has 14 amino acids. V was trimmed by 2 bases and J by 5 bases, leaving 13 bases between them. Germline V gene lookup returns CDR1 SGHRS and CDR2 YFSETQ.

The CDR3 spells CASSQGQGGSEKLFF. The DNA for the CDR3 is TGTGCCAGCAGCCAGGGACAGGGAGGGAGTGAAAAACTGTTTTTT. This chain uses TRBV4-2 with TRBJ1-4; 9 bases map to TRBD1. V was pared by 3 bases and J by 7 bases, with 6 bases of the junction left unmatched. This CDR3 has 15 amino acids. Germline CDR1 is LGHNA and CDR2 is YNFKEQ.

CDR3 sequence (DNA): TGTGCCAGCAGGGGGACTTTTTCTAACACCGGGGAGCTGTTTTTT. Its translation is CASRGTFSNTGELFF. The rearrangement links TRBV27 to TRBJ2-2; D perhaps matches TRBD2 (6 bases). Trimming took off 6 bases at V and 2 bases at J, with 13 bases between the two ends. Per germline, CDR1 MNHEY and CDR2 SMNVEV (reference sequence). The CDR3 loop spans 15 amino acids.

The chain uses TRBV24-1 and TRBJ2-1; 7 bases match TRBD1. Germline V lookup: CDR1 KGHDR, CDR2 SFDVKD. CDR3 length: 14 residues. After removal of 3 bases from V and 3 bases from J, the junction contained 1 base not matched to a gene. CDR3 in amino acids: CATSDNRGYNEQFF. The CDR3 DNA follows: TGTGCCACCAGTGATAACAGGGGCTACAATGAGCAGTTCTTC.

This clonotype came up a few times. This chain joins TRBV10-3 and TRBJ2-1, with 7 positions matching TRBD1. The CDR3 extends over 14 amino acids. J gave up 6 bases and V 0 bases, and 2 bases lay outside the gene matches. The germline CDR1 and CDR2 sequences are ENHRY and SYGVKD. As DNA, the CDR3 is TGTGCCATCAGTGAGTCGGCAGGGGGCAATGAGCAGTTCTTC. This encodes CAISESAGGNEQFF.

V is TRBV27 and J is TRBJ2-3, with 10 bases aligning to TRBD1. CDR1 and CDR2 (germline): MNHEY, SMNVEV (reference sequence). The V gene end was trimmed by 5 bases and the J gene end by 0 bases; junction bases not matched to a gene: 11. CDR3 size: 18 residues. CDR3: CASSPGQGVRSSTDTQYF. CDR3 coding DNA: TGTGCCAGCAGTCCAGGACAGGGGGTTCGTTCTAGCACAGATACGCAGTATTTT.

This clonotype has at least ten counts. The rearrangement links TRBV5-1 to TRBJ2-2; 11 bases are a match to TRBD2. V shed 4 bases, J shed 5 bases, and the junction held 4 bases outside the gene matches. Germline CDR1 and CDR2: SGHRS and YFSETQ. The CDR3 length is 15 residues. The CDR3 region has the DNA TGCGCCAGCAGCCTAGCGGGAGGTACTACCGGGGAGCTGTTTTTT. Its translation is CASSLAGGTTGELFF.

This clonotype was seen only a few times. The chain is built from TRBV5-1 and TRBJ2-1; D is perhaps TRBD2 (5 bases). CDR1 is SGHRS, CDR2 YFSETQ, per germline. The CDR3 has 17 residues. Trimming shortened V by 4 bases and J by 14 bases, and 31 bases separated the two germline ends. Here the CDR3 DNA reads TGCGCCAGCAGCCCGGAGGCTATCTCACGGCCCCCATACACCAAGTTCTTC. Amino acids: CASSPEAISRPPYTKFF. Full variable domain (remainder filled in from reference TRBV5-1 and TRBJ2-1): KAGVTQTPRYLIKTRGQQVTLSCSPISGHRSVSWYQQTPGQGLQFLFEYFSETQRNKGNFPGRFSGRQFSNSRSEMNVSTLELGDSALYLCASSPEAISRPPYTKFFGPGTRLTVL.

This clonotype was seen a handful of times. J is TRBJ2-6 and V is TRBV5-1, with 7 positions matching TRBD1. Trimming cost V 0 bases and J 2 bases; bases outside gene matches: 2. CDR1 SGHRS and CDR2 YFSETQ come from the germline V gene. CDR3 length equals 16 residues. In nucleotides, the CDR3 is TGCGCCAGCAGCTTGGAGGGGGCTCCTGGGGCCAACGTCCTGACTTTC. This gives the protein CASSLEGAPGANVLTF.

In this sample, this clonotype turned up a few times. The chain links TRBV7-9 to TRBJ2-7; D gene uncertain. The CDR3 loop spans 11 amino acids. Looked up from germline, CDR1 is SEHNR and CDR2 is FQNEAQ (reference sequence). Trimming took off 11 bases at V and 1 base at J, with 9 bases between the two ends. For the CDR3, the DNA is TGTGCCTCCGGGCGTTCCTACGAGCAGTACTTC. It yields the protein CASGRSYEQYF.

A few counts support this clonotype. The chain combines TRBV2 with TRBJ2-5; possibly TRBD1 or TRBD2 for D (5 bases each). The CDR3 has 14 residues. Trimming left V 5 bases short and J 2 bases short, with 12 bases between. The V gene's germline CDR1 is SNHLY and CDR2 FYNNEI. As DNA, the CDR3 is TGTGCCAGCAGTCCTTGGGGGATTCAAGAGACCCAGTACTTC. As protein: CASSPWGIQETQYF.

The gene calls are TRBV12-3 or TRBV12-4 and TRBJ1-3; TRBD1 agrees at 8 bases. The CDR3 loop spans 15 amino acids. V shed 3 bases and J 3 bases; nucleotides not matched to a gene: 4. CDR3 sequence reads: CASSFQGADGNTIYF. The CDR3 DNA is TGTGCCAGCAGTTTTCAGGGGGCGGATGGAAACACCATATATTTT.

The chain couples TRBV7-9 to TRBJ2-5; TRBD2 aligns across 10 bases. Germline V gene lookup returns CDR1 SEHNR and CDR2 FQNEAQ (reference sequence). The V and J ends lost 5 bases and 3 bases, in that order; junction bases with no gene match: 6. The CDR3 is 15 amino acids. This CDR3 reads CASSHTGTSEETQYF. The CDR3 region has the DNA TGTGCCAGCAGCCACACCGGGACTAGCGAAGAGACCCAGTACTTC. Variable domain in full (rest from reference TRBV7-9 and TRBJ2-5): DTGVSQNPRHKITKRGQNVTFRCDPISEHNRLYWYRQTLGQGPEFLTYFQNEAQLEKSRLLSDRFSAERPKGSFSTLEIQRTEQGDSAMYLCASSHTGTSEETQYFGPGTRLLVL.

The chain couples TRBV6-2 or TRBV6-3 to TRBJ2-4; no definite D call. Trimming removed 2 bases at V and 8 bases at J, with 7 bases between. CDR3 length equals 12 residues. Germline V gives CDR1 MNHEY, CDR2 SVGEGT. CDR3 sequence reads: CASSYTVDIQYF. CDR3 nucleotide sequence: TGTGCCAGCAGTTACACCGTAGACATTCAGTACTTC.

This clonotype was counted only a few times. This chain joins TRBV25-1 and TRBJ2-7; TRBD1 matches 7 bases. The V segment lost 2 bases and the J segment 0 bases; nucleotides outside the gene matches: 7. Germline V gene sequence: CDR1 MGHDK, CDR2 SYGVNS. The CDR3 loop spans 16 amino acids. As DNA, the CDR3 is TGTGCCAGCAGTGAAAGAAGGGGGCAGAGCTCCTACGAGCAGTACTTC. Its protein is CASSERRGQSSYEQYF.

This clonotype was counted only a few times. The rearrangement uses TRBV5-1 and TRBJ1-5; D ambiguous. With 4 bases removed from V and 4 bases from J, the gap between germline ends came to 9 bases. The CDR3 runs to 13 residues. CDR1 SGHRS and CDR2 YFSETQ come from the germline V gene. The CDR3 reads CASSVDSNQPQHF. The CDR3 DNA reads as TGCGCCAGCAGCGTGGACTCGAATCAGCCCCAGCATTTT.

This clonotype was picked up a small number of times. The V and J genes are TRBV2 and TRBJ1-6; no definite D call. Trimming left V 0 bases short and J 14 bases short, with 8 bases between. This CDR3 has 12 amino acids. The V gene's germline CDR1 is SNHLY and CDR2 FYNNEI. The CDR3 region is CASSEARVTLHF. CDR3 bases: TGTGCCAGCAGTGAAGCACGGGTAACCCTCCACTTT. The complete variable domain, with remaining parts taken from reference TRBV2 and TRBJ1-6, reads EPEVTQTPSHQVTQMGQEVILRCVPISNHLYFYWYRQILGQKVEFLVSFYNNEISEKSEIFDDQFSVERPDGSNFTLKIRSTKLEDSAMYFCASSEARVTLHFGNGTRLTVT.

The chain joins TRBV20-1 to TRBJ2-1; TRBD2 agrees at 11 bases. Trimming took 4 bases from V and 6 from J; bases not matched to a gene: 8. This CDR3 region has 15 residues. The germline V gene encodes CDR1 DFQATT and CDR2 SNEGSKA (reference sequence). The CDR3 spells CSANPPSGRINEQFF. Here the CDR3 DNA reads TGCAGTGCTAACCCCCCTAGCGGGAGGATCAATGAGCAGTTCTTC.

The chain links TRBV18 to TRBJ1-1; D gene unclear. Trimming stripped 6 bases from V and 5 bases from J, with 10 bases between. The CDR3 spans 12 residues. The germline CDR1 and CDR2 sequences are KGHSH and LQKENI. CDR3 region: CASSIAGTEAFF. DNA of the CDR3: TGTGCCAGCTCTATTGCGGGAACTGAAGCTTTCTTT.

This clonotype came up once. V usage is TRBV7-9 and J usage is TRBJ2-3; 8 bases align to TRBD1. The CDR3 is made up of 15 amino acids. V was pared by 1 base and J by 6 bases, with 6 bases of the junction left unmatched. Per germline, CDR1 SEHNR and CDR2 FQNEAQ (reference sequence). The CDR3 reads CASSLVVSGGDTQYF. The CDR3 DNA follows: TGTGCCAGCAGCTTAGTGGTTTCAGGGGGCGATACGCAGTATTTT.

This clonotype was counted between two and nine times. The CDR3 region has the DNA TGTGCCAGCAGTCCCGGGACTATTTTAATCTCCTACAATGAGCAGTTCTTC. It encodes CASSPGTILISYNEQFF. The V gene is TRBV12-3 or TRBV12-4, the J gene TRBJ2-1, with TRBD2 matching 7 bases. V shed 5 bases, J shed 0 bases, and the junction held 10 bases outside the gene matches. CDR3 length equals 17 residues.

This clonotype was counted between two and nine times. The gene calls are TRBV5-1 and TRBJ2-5; a possible D gene is TRBD2 (5 bases). V was shortened by 5 bases and J by 2 bases, with 10 bases between the two germline ends. The CDR3 has 13 amino acids. CDR1 and CDR2 (germline): SGHRS, YFSETQ. CDR3 sequence: CASRLTGQETQYF. The DNA for the CDR3 is TGCGCCAGCAGATTGACGGGGCAAGAGACCCAGTACTTC.

This clonotype was counted a single time. The rearrangement uses TRBV6-1 and TRBJ2-3; the D call may be TRBD1 or TRBD2 (6 bases each). CDR1 is MNHNS and CDR2 is SASEGT in the germline V gene. The CDR3 runs 15 residues. The V end lost 0 bases, the J end lost 4 bases, and 11 bases lay between the germline ends. Written as DNA, the CDR3 is TGTGCCAGCAGTGAAGCGGGGGGCAGGTCAGATACGCAGTATTTT. Amino acid sequence: CASSEAGGRSDTQYF.

This clonotype was seen only a few times. Here the CDR3 DNA reads TGTGCCATCAGTGAGGGCCAAGCCAAAAACATTCAGTACTTC. It codes for CAISEGQAKNIQYF. The rearrangement uses TRBV10-3 and TRBJ2-4; D not certain. The CDR3 covers 14 residues. Trimming removed 2 bases at V and 0 bases at J, with 5 bases between. CDR1 and CDR2 from the germline V gene are ENHRY and SYGVKD.

Written as DNA, the CDR3 is TGTGCCAGCAGAGGGACAGGAGAGGGTCCCCAGCATTTT. The encoded protein is CASRGTGEGPQHF. The chain has TRBV7-9 and TRBJ1-5; 8 positions match TRBD1. V trimming: 6 bases; J trimming: 10 bases; junction bases outside the gene matches: 8. Germline V CDR1 and CDR2: SEHNR, FQNEAQ (reference sequence). The CDR3 is made up of 13 amino acids.

This clonotype was recorded many times. The V gene is TRBV6-5, the J gene TRBJ2-3, with D hard to call. The ends were cut back, 4 bases at V and 4 bases at J, with 3 bases in the middle. This CDR3 comprises 11 residues. Germline loops: CDR1 MNHEY, CDR2 SVGAGI. The DNA for the CDR3 is TGTGCCAGCAGTTCTGCAGATACGCAGTATTTT. This encodes CASSSADTQYF.

V usage is TRBV12-3 or TRBV12-4 and J usage is TRBJ2-5; D is perhaps TRBD2 (6 bases). Trimming took off 6 bases at V and 1 base at J, with 21 bases between the two ends. The CDR3 has 17 residues. The CDR3 nucleotides are TGTGCCAGCAGCTCCCAAGGGACTCCCAGATCCCAAGAGACCCAGTACTTC. It translates to CASSSQGTPRSQETQYF.

Ten or more counts support this clonotype. J is TRBJ2-7 and V is TRBV7-9; no firm D call. CDR3 length: 14 residues. V shed 5 bases and J shed 0 bases, with 11 bases lying between them. Germline V gene data show CDR1 as SEHNR and CDR2 as FQNEAQ (reference sequence). Here the CDR3 DNA reads TGTGCCAGCAGCCCTAAGGAAACCTCCTACGAGCAGTACTTC. Encoded protein: CASSPKETSYEQYF.

This clonotype was recorded a few times. V usage is TRBV6-5 and J usage is TRBJ2-2; D possibly corresponds to TRBD1 (5 bases). Germline CDR1 and CDR2: MNHEY and SVGAGI. CDR3 length equals 18 residues. V was trimmed by 4 bases and J by 1 base, leaving 19 bases between them. CDR3 sequence reads: CASSSRIRGLVNTGELFF. The CDR3 nucleotides read TGTGCCAGCAGTTCGCGAATAAGGGGTTTAGTGAACACCGGGGAGCTGTTTTTT.